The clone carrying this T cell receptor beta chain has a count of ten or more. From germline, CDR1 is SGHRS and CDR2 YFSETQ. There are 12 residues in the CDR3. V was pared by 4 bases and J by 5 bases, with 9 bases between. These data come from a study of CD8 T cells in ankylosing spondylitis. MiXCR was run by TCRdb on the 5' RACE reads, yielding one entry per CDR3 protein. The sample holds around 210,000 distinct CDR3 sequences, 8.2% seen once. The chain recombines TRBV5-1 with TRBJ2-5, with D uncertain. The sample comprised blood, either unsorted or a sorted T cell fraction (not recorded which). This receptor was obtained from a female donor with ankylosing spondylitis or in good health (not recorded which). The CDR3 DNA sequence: TGCGCCAGCAGCCCGAGTAGGGAGACCCAGTACTTC. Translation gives CASSPSRETQYF.